The rows below give T cell receptor beta chains drawn from one sample of a study of cytomegalovirus exposure and HLA in healthy donors. Sequenced by immunoSEQ multiplex PCR; TCRdb stores in-frame clones only, minus some. The table lists about 110,000 clones, roughly 68% of them singletons. Sample: PBMCs. The source of these receptors is a woman aged 25 to 39 in good health and CMV-seronegative. CDR3s include the opening cysteine and the closing phenylalanine or tryptophan. A D gene is named only where the DNA matches it firmly. The size of a clone is reported for some rows only, either as once, few or many, or as a class for expanded clones.

.	.	TRBV2	TRBJ2-3	CASSGGGAGTDTQYF	TGTGCCAGCAGTGGCGGTGGGGCTGGCACAGATACGCAGTATTTT
TRBD1	.	TRBV7-9	TRBJ1-2	CASSGQGAVSDGYTF	TGTGCCAGCAGCGGACAGGGGGCCGTCTCGGATGGCTACACCTTC
TRBD1	.	TRBV2	TRBJ1-5	CASSLQGEVEPQHF	TGTGCCAGCAGTTTACAGGGGGAAGTAGAGCCCCAGCATTTT
TRBD1	few	TRBV6-1	TRBJ2-3	CASSEETGGPDTQYF	TGTGCCAGCAGTGAAGAGACAGGGGGCCCAGATACGCAGTATTTT
.	.	TRBV30	TRBJ1-5	CAWSVDRYNQPQHF	TGTGCCTGGAGTGTGGACAGATACAATCAGCCCCAGCATTTT
.	once	TRBV9	TRBJ1-1	CASSAGGKNTEAFF	TGTGCCAGCAGCGCTGGGGGCAAGAACACTGAAGCTTTCTTT
TRBD1	.	TRBV18	TRBJ1-2	CASSPPLGQGDEYGYTF	TGTGCCAGCTCACCACCATTAGGACAGGGGGACGAGTATGGCTACACCTTC
.	.	TRBV18	TRBJ1-1	CASSQRLAVNTEAFF	TGTGCCAGCTCACAACGGTTGGCGGTGAACACTGAAGCTTTCTTT
.	.	TRBV5-1	TRBJ2-1	CASSLGHSRGNEQFF	TGCGCCAGCAGCTTGGGGCATAGTAGGGGCAATGAGCAGTTCTTC
.	.	TRBV18	TRBJ2-7	CASSPPGGPSYEQYF	TGTGCCAGCTCACCACCCGGGGGACCCTCCTACGAGCAGTACTTC
TRBD1	.	TRBV2	TRBJ1-6	CASRAGTGSPLHF	TGTGCCAGCAGAGCAGGGACAGGGTCACCCCTCCACTTT
.	.	TRBV7-2	TRBJ1-2	CASSLPAGSYGYTF	TGTGCCAGCAGCTTACCGGCAGGCTCCTATGGCTACACCTTC
TRBD1	.	TRBV6-5	TRBJ2-1	CASRRRDRDYNEQFF	TGTGCCAGCAGGCGCCGGGACAGGGATTACAATGAGCAGTTCTTC
TRBD1	few	TRBV30	TRBJ2-1	CAWQGENEQFF	TGTGCCTGGCAGGGGGAAAATGAGCAGTTCTTC
.	.	TRBV2	TRBJ2-7	CASRITRVNEQYF	TGTGCCAGCAGGATTACACGGGTGAACGAGCAGTACTTC
.	.	TRBV27	TRBJ1-6	CASTPGGVPNSPLHF	TGTGCCAGCACCCCCGGCGGGGTCCCCAATTCACCCCTCCACTTT
.	.	TRBV6-1	TRBJ2-7	CAARFHEQYF	TGTGCCGCTAGATTCCACGAGCAGTACTTC
.	.	TRBV19	TRBJ1-5	CASSAKKGHGFSNQPQHF	TGTGCCAGTAGTGCCAAAAAGGGACATGGGTTTAGTAATCAGCCCCAGCATTTT
.	.	TRBV28	TRBJ1-1	CASTAGGRDTEAFF	TGTGCCAGCACCGCGGGGGGTCGGGACACTGAAGCTTTCTTT
.	.	TRBV5-8	TRBJ1-6	CASSFWGLNSPLHF	TGTGCCAGCAGCTTCTGGGGCCTGAATTCACCCCTCCACTTT
TRBD1	.	TRBV5-1	TRBJ2-7	CASSLVQGVNEQYF	TGCGCCAGCAGCTTGGTACAGGGGGTGAACGAGCAGTACTTC
.	.	TRBV6-1	TRBJ1-1	CASSRSGHGAFF	TGTGCCAGCAGTAGGTCGGGACATGGGGCTTTCTTT
.	large	TRBV30	TRBJ1-1	CAWSLGGESAEAFF	TGTGCCTGGAGTCTCGGGGGGGAGTCGGCTGAAGCTTTCTTT
.	few	TRBV6-5	TRBJ1-1	CASSYRGAEAFF	TGTGCCAGCAGTTACCGGGGGGCTGAAGCTTTCTTT
.	.	TRBV5-1	TRBJ1-2	CASSPGTSYGYTF	TGCGCCAGCAGCCCGGGGACATCTTATGGCTACACCTTC
.	.	TRBV7-7	TRBJ2-3	CASSFQGADTQYF	TGTGCCAGCAGCTTTCAAGGAGCAGATACGCAGTATTTT
.	.	TRBV10-3	TRBJ2-7	CAIRETAIHEQYF	TGTGCCATCAGGGAGACTGCTATCCACGAGCAGTACTTC
TRBD1	.	TRBV6-5	TRBJ1-1	CASSSRTGLDTEAFF	TGTGCCAGCAGTTCCAGGACAGGATTGGACACTGAAGCTTTCTTT
TRBD1	.	TRBV10-1	TRBJ1-3	CASRGTGAGNTIYF	TGCGCCAGCCGAGGGACAGGAGCTGGAAACACCATATATTTT
.	.	TRBV7-2	TRBJ2-1	CASKTLYNEQFF	TGTGCCAGCAAAACCCTATACAATGAGCAGTTCTTC
.	.	TRBV30	TRBJ2-7	CAWSGEFWGVYEQYF	TGTGCCTGGAGTGGAGAATTCTGGGGAGTCTACGAGCAGTACTTC
.	.	TRBV27	TRBJ1-5	CASRSPGSNQPQHF	TGTGCCAGCAGATCCCCGGGGAGCAATCAGCCCCAGCATTTT
.	.	TRBV7-8	TRBJ1-1	CASSLLENTEAFF	TGTGCCAGCAGCTTATTAGAGAACACTGAAGCTTTCTTT
TRBD2	.	TRBV5-8	TRBJ2-1	CASSLQAGGTYNEQFF	TGTGCCAGCAGCTTGCAAGCGGGAGGAACCTACAATGAGCAGTTCTTC
.	.	TRBV6-5	TRBJ1-3	CASRPRGRNTIYF	TGTGCCAGCAGACCCAGGGGTAGAAACACCATATATTTT
.	once	TRBV7-8	TRBJ1-2	CASSFDSLLGYGYTF	TGTGCCAGCAGCTTTGACAGTCTCCTCGGGTATGGCTACACCTTC
TRBD2	.	TRBV30	TRBJ2-1	CAWSGTSGRKYNEQFF	TGTGCCTGGAGCGGGACTAGCGGGAGAAAATACAATGAGCAGTTCTTC
TRBD1	.	TRBV29-1	TRBJ1-2	CSVHKRWTGWGGGYTF	TGCAGCGTACATAAACGGTGGACAGGGTGGGGAGGTGGCTACACCTTC
TRBD2	.	TRBV5-1	TRBJ2-1	CASSFPTSGRVPDNEQFF	TGCGCCAGCAGCTTCCCGACTAGCGGGAGGGTTCCGGACAATGAGCAGTTCTTC
TRBD1	.	TRBV5-1	TRBJ1-1	CASSYQGAMEESFF	TGCGCCAGCAGCTACCAGGGGGCTATGGAAGAATCTTTCTTT
.	.	TRBV18	TRBJ1-1	CASSERAEAEAFF	TGTGCCAGCTCAGAACGCGCGGAGGCTGAAGCTTTCTTT
.	.	TRBV9	TRBJ2-1	CASSSTRVLNEQFF	TGTGCCAGCAGCTCAACCCGGGTTCTGAATGAGCAGTTCTTC
.	.	TRBV19	TRBJ1-1	CASSIGGNTEAFF	TGTGCCAGTAGTATCGGGGGGAACACTGAAGCTTTCTTT